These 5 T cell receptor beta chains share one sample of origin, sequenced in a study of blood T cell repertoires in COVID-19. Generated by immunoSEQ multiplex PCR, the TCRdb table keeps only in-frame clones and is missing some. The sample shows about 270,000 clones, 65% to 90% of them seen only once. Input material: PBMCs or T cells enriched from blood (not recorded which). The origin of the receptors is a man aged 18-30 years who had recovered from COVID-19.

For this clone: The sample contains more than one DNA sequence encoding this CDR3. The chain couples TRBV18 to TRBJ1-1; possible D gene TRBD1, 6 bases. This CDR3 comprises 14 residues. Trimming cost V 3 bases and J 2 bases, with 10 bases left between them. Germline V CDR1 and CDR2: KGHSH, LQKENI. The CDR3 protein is CASSPGRGNTEAFF. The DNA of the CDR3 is TGTGCCAGCTCACCGGGCAGGGGTAACACTGAAGCTTTCTTT.

The CDR3 DNA sequence: TGCAGCGTTGAAGTTGGCCGTAATGAAAAACTGTTTTTT. Translated, it gives CSVEVGRNEKLFF. The gene calls are TRBV29-1 and TRBJ1-4; D call uncertain. The CDR3 is 13 residues long. V gave up 1 base and J gave up 4 bases, with 7 bases separating them. Germline assignment: CDR1 SQVTM and CDR2 ANQGSEA.

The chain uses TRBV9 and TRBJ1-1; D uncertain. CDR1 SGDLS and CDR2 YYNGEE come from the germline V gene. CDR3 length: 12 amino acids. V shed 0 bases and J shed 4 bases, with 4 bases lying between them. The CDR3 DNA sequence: TGTGCCAGCAGCGTAGGAGGCACTGAAGCTTTCTTT. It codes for CASSVGGTEAFF.

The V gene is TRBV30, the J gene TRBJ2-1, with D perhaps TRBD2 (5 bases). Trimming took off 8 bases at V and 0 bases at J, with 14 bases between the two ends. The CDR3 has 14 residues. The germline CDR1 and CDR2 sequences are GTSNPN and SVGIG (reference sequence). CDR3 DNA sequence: TGTGCCGGGCTTCGGGGAAGCTCCTACAATGAGCAGTTCTTC. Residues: CAGLRGSSYNEQFF.

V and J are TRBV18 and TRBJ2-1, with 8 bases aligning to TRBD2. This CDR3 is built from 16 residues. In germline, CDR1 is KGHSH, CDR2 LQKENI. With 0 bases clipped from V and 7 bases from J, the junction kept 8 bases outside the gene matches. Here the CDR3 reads CASSPPSSGSYNEQFF. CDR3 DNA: TGTGCCAGCTCACCACCGTCCAGCGGGAGTTATAATGAGCAGTTCTTC.